One TCR beta chain is described in this entry. This study enrolled people aged roughly 18 to 89 from about two dozen US geographic areas. Cohorts were assigned according to the clinical history that participants reported. This sample is drawn from a study of blood T cell repertoires in COVID-19. Looking at the study overall: PBMCs, B-cell-depleted T cells, or T cells were the source of the cDNA or gDNA that made up the material.

In the original processing: Reference gene primer amplification in the assay estimated nucleated cell counts. Clones were sequenced by immunoSEQ multiplex PCR, and TCRdb holds only the in-frame ones, with some missing. The DNA was the basis for D and trimming; V, J and clone size are from that table. This table holds under 300,000 clones, about 89% found once. This clonotype was sampled from a human donor in a cohort exposed to, infected with or recovered from COVID-19 (not recorded which). The donor label of this sample is uncertain. Material for sequencing was PBMCs or T cells enriched from blood (not recorded which).

The CDR3 DNA is TGTGCCAGCAACATAGTTCTAGCGGGGGTTGACACAGATACGCAGTATTTT. It yields the protein CASNIVLAGVDTDTQYF. The V call is TRBV5-4, the J call TRBJ2-3; 10 bases line up with TRBD2. Trimming at V came to 6 bases and at J to 2 bases, leaving 12 bases not matched to a gene. The germline V gene encodes CDR1 SGHNT and CDR2 YYREEE (reference sequence). This CDR3 has 17 amino acids.